This T cell receptor beta chain was sequenced during a study of shared clonotypes between healthy human individuals. Study overall: The study used three CD4 naive, three CD4 memory, two CD8 naive and one CD8 memory plate per donor. Broader study findings: The donor pool, a small one, limited the genetic and exposure-history diversity represented. The sampled material consisted only of blood, and tissue repertoires are likely to differ.

Germline V gene data show CDR1 as SEHNR and CDR2 as FQNEAQ (reference sequence). The length of the CDR3 is 15 residues. Trimming pared 4 bases from V and 7 bases from J, leaving 19 bases between. The study enrolled healthy HIV-negative adults without recent acute infections or vaccinations as donors. Concerning this clone itself: Its antigen is not identified.

Assay: immunoSEQ multiplex PCR; the TCRdb copy retains only in-frame clones and omits some. The sample has some 2.4 million clones, more than 85% seen once. This TCR derives from a man aged 18 to 30 in good health. Some clones in this sample may be carry-over from other donors' samples. Sequencing input: naive CD4+ T cells from PBMCs. Indicated subset: CD45RA+ positively selected. This chain connects TRBV7-9 to TRBJ1-2; D call uncertain. The CDR3 coding sequence is TGTGCCAGCAGCTCCCGAAACCTCCTAAGTAGTGGCTACACCTTC. Translated: CASSSRNLLSSGYTF.